This T cell receptor beta chain is from a study of shared clonotypes between healthy human individuals (dated by TCRdb to 2020 to 2021). Some background on the complete study: The cohort comprised two women and a few men aged 18 to 49 years. Between about 0.94 and 8.9 billion PBMCs per donor were obtained by leukapheresis. Different laboratories and diverse techniques were used to prepare libraries and sequence TCR repertoires, to increase sequencing depth and limit assay-specific biases. For each donor, three plates each were used for CD4 naive and CD4 memory, two plates were used for CD8 naive, and one plate was used for CD8 memory. To estimate repertoire size and how much clonotypes are shared between individuals, the study performed deep sequencing of blood TCR repertoires from about five healthy adults. Study-wide findings and limitations: When a handful of donors were compared, the shared fraction of clonotypes was around 5% for naive CD4, 3.5% to 4% for naive CD8, more than 2% for memory CD4, and 0.4% for memory CD8. Naive subsets generally had larger estimated clonotype richness than memory subsets did. Pairwise subsampling indicated that sequencing depth was expected to affect the degree of clonotype sharing among donors. Even with the large sequencing depth, rarefaction of the sorted-subset datasets indicated that sequencing was incomplete. Clonotypes shared by all four sorted-subset donors showed higher generation probabilities than non-shared clonotypes. The small number of donors limited the genetic and exposure-history diversity represented. Sampling was restricted to blood, and TCR repertoires in tissues likely differ from the TCR repertoires found in blood.

The donors were healthy, HIV-negative adults who had no recently reported acute infections or vaccinations. Only Caucasian adults living in Nashville, Tennessee, USA were represented among the donors. Magnetic negative selection was used to enrich CD4+ T cells, after which naive cells were positively selected on CD45RA and the negative fraction became the memory subset. Blood was obtained by leukapheresis, after which PBMCs were separated by Ficoll-Histopaque density gradient centrifugation and cryopreserved in liquid nitrogen vapor phase. Purity and quantity of every magnetically sorted T cell population were checked by analytical flow cytometry. From each sorted fraction, genomic DNA was isolated and quantified by UV absorbance on a Nanodrop 2000c. Spanning cysteine to phenylalanine, the CDR3 consists of 14 amino acids. This entry keeps only the CDR3 DNA: 42 bases, framed from base 1. V and J are truncated by 3 bases and 5 bases respectively, leaving an intervening sequence of 12 bases. The germline V gene (reference sequence) sets CDR1 to LNHDA and CDR2 to SQIVND.

TCR CDR3 regions were amplified from genomic DNA by multiplex PCR using the deep immunoSEQ assay. For each cell subset, the extracted genomic DNA was distributed evenly across all wells of several immunoSEQ 96-well plates, and each plate served as one replicate. Each replicate PCR for sorted subsets received about 220 ng genomic DNA, equal to around 32,000 T cell genomes. Purified libraries were measured with a Qubit 3.0 fluorometer, size-checked on a Bioanalyzer 2100, and measured again with the KAPA Library Quantification kit. Every immunoSEQ 96-well plate was sequenced on a dedicated single-read 150-cycle Illumina NextSeq 550 flow cell. The source study handled its data this way. Because the immunoSEQ output included only junctional sequences and no quality scores, the filtering could not be the same as the filtering used for full-length reads. Sequences were annotated with PyIR, a Python wrapper for IgBLAST v1.9, using IMGT germline references to assign V/J genes and CDR3. Reads were filtered out if the reads had weak V/J assignments (E-value above 1e-6), no CDR3, stop codons, out-of-frame junctions, or ambiguous translated residues. V3J clonotypes were defined as sequences sharing an identical inferred V gene, J gene, and CDR3 amino acid sequence. Percentage overlap between repertoires was computed as shared unique clonotypes divided by the size of the smaller repertoire. Richness of each repertoire was evaluated using RTK rarefaction, the Chao1 estimator, and Recon v2.1 estimates of unobserved clonotypes. Generation probabilities were computed with OLGA for all TCRbeta clonotypes obtained by the gDNA method from a handful of donors. The table comes from immuneACCESS by way of TCRdb, which keeps in-frame sequences with V and J called. Part of the clones is missing from these tables; in studies checked, under half for an unresolved V gene and the rest for unknown reasons. The V and J calls and the clone size are those of that table, but D and trimming were determined from the DNA. The sample table shows roughly 640,000 clones, and more than 95% are seen once. The ten most abundant clones make up approximately 0.057% of the sample.

Only one count was recorded for this clone. Its antigen remains undetermined. No qualities accompany the bases; no much larger clone lies one base away. The chain is made from TRBV19 and TRBJ2-3; the D gene identity is not certain. The clonotype originates from a woman in her twenties or thirties in good health. The specimen sequenced was naive CD4+ T cells sorted from blood. The label giving this sample's cell subset or site can be read as: CD45RA+ positively selected. The CDR3 protein: CASSMRSFLDTQYF. Read as DNA, the sequence is TGTGCCAGTAGTATGCGATCTTTCCTAGATACGCAGTATTTT.